The present T cell receptor (beta chain) was sequenced within a study of T cell responses to AZD1222 COVID-19 vaccine. Comment on this clone: What it binds is unknown.

Findings and caveats of the study: Spike-specific TCR breadth rose after two AZD1222 doses, and depth rose as well. Among vaccine-associated CD4 TCRs, coverage spanned spike, with dominance at 160-218 and 743-854.

TCRdb's table, derived via immunoSEQ multiplex PCR, lists solely in-frame clones and lacks some. In the table there are approximately 89,000 clones, roughly 86% of which are singletons. The CDR3 is 15 residues long. Trimming pared 4 bases from V and 2 bases from J, leaving 15 bases between. Looked up from germline, CDR1 is SGHDT and CDR2 is YYEEEE. Analysis merged second doses at about 4 or about 12 weeks. This material consisted of peripheral blood, taken 28 days after the second AZD1222 dose. The TCR was taken from an adult who received the AZD1222 COVID-19 vaccine. The chain employs TRBV5-6 and TRBJ1-1, with a possible D match to TRBD1 (5 bases). The CDR3, as DNA: TGTGCCAGCAGCCGCTCCGCAGGGCTTAACACTGAAGCTTTCTTT. It specifies CASSRSAGLNTEAFF.